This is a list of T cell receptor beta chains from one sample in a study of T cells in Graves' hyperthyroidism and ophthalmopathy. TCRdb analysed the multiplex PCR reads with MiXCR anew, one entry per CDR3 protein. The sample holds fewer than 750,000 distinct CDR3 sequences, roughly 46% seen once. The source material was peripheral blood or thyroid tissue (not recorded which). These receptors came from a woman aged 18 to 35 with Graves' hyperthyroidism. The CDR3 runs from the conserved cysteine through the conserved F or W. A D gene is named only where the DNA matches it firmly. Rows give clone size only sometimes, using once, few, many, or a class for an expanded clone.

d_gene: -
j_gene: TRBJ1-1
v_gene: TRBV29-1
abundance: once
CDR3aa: CSAMTAFF
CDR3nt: TGCAGCGCAATGACAGCTTTCTTT

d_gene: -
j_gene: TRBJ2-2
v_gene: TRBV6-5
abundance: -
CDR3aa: CASSYHLAAGELFF
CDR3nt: TGTGCCAGCAGTTACCACCTAGCCGCCGGGGAGCTGTTTTTT

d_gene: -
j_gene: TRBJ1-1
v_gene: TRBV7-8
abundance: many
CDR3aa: CASSSIRFASEAFF
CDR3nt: TGTGCCAGCAGCTCCATAAGGTTTGCATCTGAAGCTTTCTTT

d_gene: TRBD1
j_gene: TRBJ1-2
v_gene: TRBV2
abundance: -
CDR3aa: CASISGQGRYGYTF
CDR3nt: TGTGCCAGCATCTCGGGACAGGGGAGATATGGCTACACCTTC

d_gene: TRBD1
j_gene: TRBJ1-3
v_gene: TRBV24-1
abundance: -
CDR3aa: CATSADREPGNTIYF
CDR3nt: TGTGCCACCAGTGCTGACAGGGAACCCGGAAACACCATATATTTT

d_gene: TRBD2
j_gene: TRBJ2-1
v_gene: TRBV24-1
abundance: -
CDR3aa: CATSVPGTSGRADAYNEQFF
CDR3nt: TGTGCCACCAGTGTCCCCGGGACTAGCGGGAGGGCCGATGCCTACAATGAGCAGTTCTTC

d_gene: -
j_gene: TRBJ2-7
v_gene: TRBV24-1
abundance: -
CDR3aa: CATSDLLDTNEQYF
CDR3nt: TGTGCCACCAGTGATTTACTGGACACCAATGAGCAGTACTTC

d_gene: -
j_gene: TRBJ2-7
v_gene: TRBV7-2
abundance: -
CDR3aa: CASSTTVGGGDEQYF
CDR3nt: TGTGCCAGCAGCACGACAGTCGGTGGCGGGGACGAGCAGTACTTC

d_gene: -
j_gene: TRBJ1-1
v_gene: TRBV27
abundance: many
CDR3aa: CASSGRGKNTEAFF
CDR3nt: TGTGCCAGCAGTGGCAGGGGAAAGAACACTGAAGCTTTCTTT

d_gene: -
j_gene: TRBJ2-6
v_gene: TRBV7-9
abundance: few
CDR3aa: CASSFTSGANVLTF
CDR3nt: TGTGCCAGCAGCTTTACTAGCGGGGCCAACGTCCTGACTTTC

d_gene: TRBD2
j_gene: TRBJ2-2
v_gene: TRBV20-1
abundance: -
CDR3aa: CSAIPGLYTGELFF
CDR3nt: TGCAGTGCTATCCCGGGACTATACACCGGGGAGCTGTTTTTT

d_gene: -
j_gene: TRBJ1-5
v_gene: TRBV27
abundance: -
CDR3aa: CATTPPRAARSQPQHF
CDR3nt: TGTGCCACCACACCCCCCAGGGCCGCCCGGAGTCAGCCCCAGCATTTT

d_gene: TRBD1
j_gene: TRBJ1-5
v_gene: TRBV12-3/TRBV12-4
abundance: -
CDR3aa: CASRSRGQADNQPQHF
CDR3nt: TGTGCCAGCAGATCCCGAGGACAGGCGGACAATCAGCCCCAGCATTTT

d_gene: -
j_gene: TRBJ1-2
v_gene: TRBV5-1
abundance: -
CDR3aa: CASSLSTSMATSF
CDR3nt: TGCGCCAGCAGCTTGTCGACGAGTATGGCTACATCCTTC

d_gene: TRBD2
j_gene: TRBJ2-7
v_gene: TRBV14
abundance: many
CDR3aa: CASSQRLAGYYEQYF
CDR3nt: TGTGCCAGCAGCCAGCGACTAGCGGGGTACTACGAGCAGTACTTC

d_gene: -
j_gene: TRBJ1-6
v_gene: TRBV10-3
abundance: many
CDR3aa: CAISMKIYNSPLHF
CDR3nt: TGTGCCATCTCCATGAAGATCTATAATTCACCCCTCCACTTT

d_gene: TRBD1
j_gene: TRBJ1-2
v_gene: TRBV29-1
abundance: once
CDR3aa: CSASMLSSQTLDRSASFGYTF
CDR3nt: TGCAGCGCTTCTATGTTGTCCTCGCAGACCCTGGACAGGTCGGCTTCGTTTGGCTACACCTTC

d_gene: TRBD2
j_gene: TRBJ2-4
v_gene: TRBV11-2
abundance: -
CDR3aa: CASSFGTSGHIQYF
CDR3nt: TGTGCCAGCAGCTTCGGGACTAGTGGGCACATTCAGTACTTC

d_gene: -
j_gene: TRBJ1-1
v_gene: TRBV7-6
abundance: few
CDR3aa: CASSPRAGDHTEAFF
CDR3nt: TGTGCCAGCAGCCCCCGGGCCGGAGATCACACTGAAGCTTTCTTT

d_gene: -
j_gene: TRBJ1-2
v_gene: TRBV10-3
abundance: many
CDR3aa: CAISESKGSLNYGYTF
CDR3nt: TGTGCCATCAGTGAGTCGAAGGGCAGCCTTAACTATGGCTACACCTTC

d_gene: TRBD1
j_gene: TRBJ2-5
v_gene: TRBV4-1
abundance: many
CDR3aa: CASSQVDLPTGGETQYF
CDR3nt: TGCGCCAGCAGCCAAGTCGACCTCCCGACAGGGGGGGAGACCCAGTACTTC

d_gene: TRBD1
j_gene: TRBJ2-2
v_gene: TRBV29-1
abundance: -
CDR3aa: CSVVETGGTGELFF
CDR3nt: TGCAGCGTTGTTGAGACAGGGGGGACCGGGGAGCTGTTTTTT

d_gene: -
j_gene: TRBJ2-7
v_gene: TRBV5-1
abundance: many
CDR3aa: CASSLGWRASSYEQYF
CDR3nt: TGCGCCAGCAGCTTAGGCTGGCGGGCTTCCTCCTACGAGCAGTACTTC

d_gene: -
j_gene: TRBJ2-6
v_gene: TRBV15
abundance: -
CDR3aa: CATRMRTRAAGANVLTF
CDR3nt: TGTGCCACCAGGATGAGGACCAGGGCTGCCGGGGCCAACGTCCTGACTTTC

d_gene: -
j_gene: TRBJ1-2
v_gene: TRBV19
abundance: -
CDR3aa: CASSPRGGAGYGYTF
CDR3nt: TGTGCCAGTAGTCCGAGGGGGGGAGCCGGCTATGGCTACACCTTC

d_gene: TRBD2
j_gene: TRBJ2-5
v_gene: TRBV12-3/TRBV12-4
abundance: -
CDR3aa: CASSPGTSYQTQYF
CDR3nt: TGTGCCAGCAGTCCCGGGACTAGCTACCAGACCCAGTACTTC

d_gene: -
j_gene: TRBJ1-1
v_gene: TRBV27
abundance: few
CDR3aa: CASSPGTGTQNTEAFF
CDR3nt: TGTGCCAGCTCGCCCGGCACCGGGACACAGAACACTGAAGCTTTCTTT

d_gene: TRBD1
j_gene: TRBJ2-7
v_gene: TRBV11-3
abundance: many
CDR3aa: CASSFGTGEFSEQYF
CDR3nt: TGTGCCAGCAGCTTTGGGACAGGGGAGTTTAGCGAGCAGTACTTC

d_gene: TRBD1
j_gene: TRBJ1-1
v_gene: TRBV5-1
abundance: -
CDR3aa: CASSRGTAGTEAFF
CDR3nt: TGCGCCAGCAGCCGGGGGACAGCCGGGACTGAAGCTTTCTTT

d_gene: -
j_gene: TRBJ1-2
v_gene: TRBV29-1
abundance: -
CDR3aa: CSVEGGGAEANYGYTF
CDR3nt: TGCAGCGTTGAAGGGGGGGGGGCGGAAGCTAACTATGGCTACACCTTC

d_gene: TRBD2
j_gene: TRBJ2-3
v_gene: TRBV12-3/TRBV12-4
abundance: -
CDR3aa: CASSLTSGGFTDTQYF
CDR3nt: TGTGCCAGCAGTTTAACTAGCGGGGGGTTCACAGATACGCAGTATTTT

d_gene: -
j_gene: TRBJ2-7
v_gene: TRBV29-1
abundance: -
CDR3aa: CSVDWRANEQYF
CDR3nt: TGCAGCGTTGATTGGAGGGCCAATGAGCAGTACTTC

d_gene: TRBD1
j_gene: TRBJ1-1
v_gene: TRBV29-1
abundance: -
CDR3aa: CSSTTGINTEAFF
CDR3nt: TGCAGCAGTACGACAGGGATTAACACTGAAGCTTTCTTT

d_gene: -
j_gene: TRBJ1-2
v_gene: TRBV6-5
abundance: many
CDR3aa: CASSYLGEDGYTF
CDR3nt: TGTGCCAGCAGTTACTTGGGGGAGGATGGCTACACCTTC

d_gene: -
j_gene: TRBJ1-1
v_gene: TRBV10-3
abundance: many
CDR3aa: CAISESIPDVRLSEAFF
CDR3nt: TGTGCCATCAGTGAGTCGATCCCAGACGTTCGGCTCTCTGAAGCTTTCTTT

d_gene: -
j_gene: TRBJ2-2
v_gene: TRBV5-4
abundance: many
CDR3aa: CASSWDPVGTGELFF
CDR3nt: TGTGCCAGCAGCTGGGACCCCGTAGGGACCGGGGAGCTGTTTTTT

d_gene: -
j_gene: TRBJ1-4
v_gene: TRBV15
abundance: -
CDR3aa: CATSSSTGSSEKLFF
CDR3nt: TGTGCCACCAGCAGCTCGACAGGCTCGTCGGAAAAACTGTTTTTT

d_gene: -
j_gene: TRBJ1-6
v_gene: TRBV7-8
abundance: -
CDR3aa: CASSPSGTNNSPLHF
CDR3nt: TGTGCCAGCAGCCCCAGCGGGACAAATAATTCACCCCTCCACTTT

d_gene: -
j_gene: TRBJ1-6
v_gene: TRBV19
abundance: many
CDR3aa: CASKGQGYSPLHF
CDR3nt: TGTGCCAGTAAGGGGCAGGGTTATTCACCCCTCCACTTT

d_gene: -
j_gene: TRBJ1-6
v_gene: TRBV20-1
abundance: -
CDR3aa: CSARSGRNSPLHF
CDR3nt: TGCAGTGCTAGAAGTGGGCGTAATTCACCCCTCCACTTT

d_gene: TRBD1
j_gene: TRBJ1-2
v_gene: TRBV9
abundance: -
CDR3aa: CASSRTGTAQYGYTF
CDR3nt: TGTGCCAGCAGCCGCACCGGGACAGCGCAATATGGCTACACCTTC

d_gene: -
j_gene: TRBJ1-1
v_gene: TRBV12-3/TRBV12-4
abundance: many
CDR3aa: CASSPLLNTEAFF
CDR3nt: TGTGCCAGCAGCCCGCTATTGAACACTGAAGCTTTCTTT

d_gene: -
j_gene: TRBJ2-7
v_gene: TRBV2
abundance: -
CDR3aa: CASSESSSILGLGEQYF
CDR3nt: TGTGCCAGCAGTGAATCTAGCAGCATCCTGGGGCTCGGCGAGCAGTACTTC

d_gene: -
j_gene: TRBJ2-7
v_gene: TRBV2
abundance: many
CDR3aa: CASSGRGSSYEQYF
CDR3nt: TGTGCCAGCAGTGGTCGGGGAAGCTCCTACGAGCAGTACTTC

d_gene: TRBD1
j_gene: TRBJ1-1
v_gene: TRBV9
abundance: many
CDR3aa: CASSVGSKGANTEAFF
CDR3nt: TGTGCCAGCAGCGTTGGCAGTAAGGGGGCGAACACTGAAGCTTTCTTT

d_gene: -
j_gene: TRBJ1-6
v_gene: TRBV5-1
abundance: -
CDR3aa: CASSLKAPNSPLHF
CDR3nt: TGCGCCAGCAGCTTGAAGGCGCCTAATTCACCCCTCCACTTT

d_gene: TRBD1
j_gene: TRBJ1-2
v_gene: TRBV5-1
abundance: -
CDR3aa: CASSRQGAQRGGYTF
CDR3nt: TGCGCCAGCAGCCGGCAGGGGGCGCAAAGGGGTGGCTACACCTTC

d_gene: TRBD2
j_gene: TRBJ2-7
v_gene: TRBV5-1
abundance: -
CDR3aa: CASSLVGTSAYEQCF
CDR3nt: TGCGCCAGCAGCTTGGTTGGGACTAGCGCTTACGAGCAGTGCTTC

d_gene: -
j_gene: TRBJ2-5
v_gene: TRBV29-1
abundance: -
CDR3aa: CSAYRSTGETQYF
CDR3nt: TGCAGCGCCTACAGGTCCACCGGGGAGACCCAGTACTTC

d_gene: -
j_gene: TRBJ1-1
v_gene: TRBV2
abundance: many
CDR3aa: CASSEEGRRSEAFF
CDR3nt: TGTGCCAGCAGTGAAGAGGGCCGGCGGAGTGAAGCTTTCTTT

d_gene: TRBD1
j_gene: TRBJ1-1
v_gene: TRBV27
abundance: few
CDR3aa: CASSSPTRGLSEAFF
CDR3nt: TGTGCCAGCAGTTCGCCCACCAGGGGGCTATCGGAAGCTTTCTTT

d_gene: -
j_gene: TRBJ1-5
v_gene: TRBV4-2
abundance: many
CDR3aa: CASSQDFGIRNQPQHF
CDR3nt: TGTGCCAGCAGCCAAGATTTTGGAATACGGAATCAGCCCCAGCATTTT

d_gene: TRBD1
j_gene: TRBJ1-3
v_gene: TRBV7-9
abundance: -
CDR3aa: CASSPMGQDTIYF
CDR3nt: TGTGCCAGCAGCCCGATGGGACAGGACACCATATATTTT

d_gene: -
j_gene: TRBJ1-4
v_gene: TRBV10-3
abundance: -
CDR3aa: CATNGGTNEKLFF
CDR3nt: TGTGCCACCAACGGGGGGACTAATGAAAAACTGTTTTTT